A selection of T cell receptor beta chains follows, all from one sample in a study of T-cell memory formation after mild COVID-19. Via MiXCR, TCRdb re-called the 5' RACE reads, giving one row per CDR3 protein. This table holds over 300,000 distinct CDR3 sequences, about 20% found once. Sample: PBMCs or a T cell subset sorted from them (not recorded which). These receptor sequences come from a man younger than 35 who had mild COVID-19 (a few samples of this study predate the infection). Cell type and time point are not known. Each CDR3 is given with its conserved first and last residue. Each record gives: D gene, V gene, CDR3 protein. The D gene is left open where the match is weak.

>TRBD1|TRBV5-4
CASSLGQKEETQYF
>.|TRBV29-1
CSVEDREAFF
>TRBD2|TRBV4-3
CASSQDGTSGTDTQYF
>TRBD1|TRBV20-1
CSASQDRGRPTDTQYF
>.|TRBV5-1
CASSEQGHLGQPQHF
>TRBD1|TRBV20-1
CSARARDRTYEQYF
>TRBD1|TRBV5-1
CASSFGTGDYGYTF
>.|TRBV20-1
CSARRVGEKLFF
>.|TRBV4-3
CASSQEPSRTQYF
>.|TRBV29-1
CSVDLESTEAFF
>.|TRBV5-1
CASRVSGTNLEAFF
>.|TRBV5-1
CASSLTAANSYTF
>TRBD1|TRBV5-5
CASSLAGGLGVLPTDTQYF
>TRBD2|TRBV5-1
CASSLGSGGRPDTQYF
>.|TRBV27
CASTPDRVNYGYTF
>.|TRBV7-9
CASSFGGGGPWKTQYF
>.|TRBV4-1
CASSRGAGEKGEAFF
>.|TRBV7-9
CASSLGGSLNYGYTF
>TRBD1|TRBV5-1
CASSGTDVNSPLHF
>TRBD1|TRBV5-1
CASTYQQGDIQYF
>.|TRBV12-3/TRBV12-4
CASENTGELFF
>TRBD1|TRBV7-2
CASSPRTGPWGYF
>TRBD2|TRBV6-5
CASSRTSGGAGDTQYF
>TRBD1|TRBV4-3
CASSRGQGAYNEQFF
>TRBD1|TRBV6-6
CASSSPPGTVQETQYF
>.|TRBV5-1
CASSWTPQGTDTQYF
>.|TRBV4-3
CASSQGGVSNEQFF
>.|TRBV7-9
CASSLIRGREPYETQYF
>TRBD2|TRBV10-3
CAISESRSGGNYNDETQYF
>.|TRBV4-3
CASSHSGESDTQYF
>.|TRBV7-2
CASSSRATRFQYF
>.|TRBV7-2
CATAAGSYTGELFF
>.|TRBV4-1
CASSQDRAGRGSYGYTF
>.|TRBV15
CATSRGGQRINYGYTF
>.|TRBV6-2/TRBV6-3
CASSLWGSTTGELFF
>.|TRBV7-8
CASSLSQTEAFF
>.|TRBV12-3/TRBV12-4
CASSLPGGNQPQHF
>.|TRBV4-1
CASSQGGYQDTQYF
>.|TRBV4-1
CASSQDGQNYGYTF
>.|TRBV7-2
CASSLSRATDTQYF
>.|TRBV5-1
CASTEGGQQYNEQFF
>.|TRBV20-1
CSASAWGVGNEKLFF
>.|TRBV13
CASSHTGGVTDTQYF
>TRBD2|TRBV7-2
CASSAGVQETQYF
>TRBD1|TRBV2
CASEDRFNQPQHF
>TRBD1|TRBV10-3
CAIRTGTGNSGTQYF
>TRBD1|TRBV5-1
CASSFRDSDSLYGYTF
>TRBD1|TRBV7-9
CASSFDRGSTDTQYF
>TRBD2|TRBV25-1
CASSEATSGGTGELFF
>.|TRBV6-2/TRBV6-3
CASSYLPGWRELFF
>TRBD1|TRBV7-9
CASSSTGTGPYEQYF
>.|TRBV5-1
CASRVQGTNEQYF
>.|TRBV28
CASTGDHQPQHF
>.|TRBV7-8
CASRAIDPNTGELFF
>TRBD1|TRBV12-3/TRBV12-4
CASSLSGGMETQYF
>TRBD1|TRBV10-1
CASSDVGDRDPDTQYF
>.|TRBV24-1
CATSDPTGPTGELFF
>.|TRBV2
CASSEQGYYGYTF